The text below deals with one T cell receptor (beta chain). Antigen specificity is unknown. Relative to the germline gene, one junction end is altered; a read error may explain this. These data originate in a study of blood T cells in healthy people across ages. General observations from the study: Donor CMV status, an unknown factor, possibly confounded changes in expanded clonotypes. When set beside aged donors, long-lived donors presented more naive CD4+ cells and higher diversity.

Looked up from germline, CDR1 is SGHKS and CDR2 is YYEKEE (reference sequence). This CDR3 region has 14 residues. A second roughly 6 to 11 cycle PCR used barcoded and J-beta primers. The template-switch adaptor, which had 12 random nucleotides, put a tag on each cDNA molecule. Every sample produced at least 2.5 million CDR3-containing paired-end reads. TCRdb used MiXCR to reprocess the 5' RACE reads, holding one entry per CDR3 protein. The sample contains 1.5 million to 2 million distinct CDR3 sequences, approximately 50% of which appear only once. The gene calls are TRBV5-5 and TRBJ2-7; 9 bases map to TRBD1. Sequencing was done on a sample of blood. The clonotype originates from a woman between 35 and 50 years old in good health. The CDR3 loop reads CAGSSGQGIYEQYF. CDR3 coding DNA: TGTGCCGGCAGCTCGGGACAGGGCATTTACGAGCAGTACTTC.